The sequence of this T cell receptor (beta chain) was determined in a study of cytomegalovirus exposure and HLA in healthy donors. The CDR3 is made up of 12 amino acids. Germline V gives CDR1 SGHTA, CDR2 FQGNSA. Trimming pared 6 bases from V and 5 bases from J, leaving 11 bases between. This PCR relied on a set of 60 Vbeta primers and 13 Jbeta primers. TCRdb's copy holds only in-frame clones and misses some; the assay was immunoSEQ multiplex PCR. The sample includes over 150,000 clones, more than 60% of them seen just once. The chain is built from TRBV7-2 and TRBJ2-7; D perhaps matches TRBD1 (6 bases). The sequenced material came from PBMCs. The TCR originated in a young woman in good health and CMV-seropositive. CDR3 bases: TGTGCCAGCAGTTCAGGGGCAGACGAGCAGTACTTC. Protein product: CASSSGADEQYF.